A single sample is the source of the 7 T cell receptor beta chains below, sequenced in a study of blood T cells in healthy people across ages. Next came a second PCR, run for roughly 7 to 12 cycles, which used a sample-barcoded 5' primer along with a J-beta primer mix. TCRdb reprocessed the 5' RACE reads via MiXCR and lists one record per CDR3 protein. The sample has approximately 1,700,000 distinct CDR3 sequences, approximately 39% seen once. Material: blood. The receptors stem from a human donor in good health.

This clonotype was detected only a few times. The CDR3 region is CASSFSRRGQGPYEQYF. The CDR3 DNA follows: TGTGCCAGCAGCTTCTCCAGAAGGGGACAGGGTCCCTACGAGCAGTACTTC. The gene calls are TRBV11-2 and TRBJ2-7; 9 bases are a match to TRBD1. This CDR3 spans 17 amino acids. In germline, CDR1 is SGHAT, CDR2 FQNNGV. J was trimmed by 2 bases and V by 3 bases; bases with no gene match: 11.

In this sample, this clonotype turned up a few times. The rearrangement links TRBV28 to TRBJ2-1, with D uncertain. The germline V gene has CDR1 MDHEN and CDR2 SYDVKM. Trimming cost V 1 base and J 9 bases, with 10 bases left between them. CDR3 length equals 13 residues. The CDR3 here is CASSLYAPREQFF. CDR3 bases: TGTGCCAGCAGTTTATATGCCCCCCGTGAGCAGTTCTTC.

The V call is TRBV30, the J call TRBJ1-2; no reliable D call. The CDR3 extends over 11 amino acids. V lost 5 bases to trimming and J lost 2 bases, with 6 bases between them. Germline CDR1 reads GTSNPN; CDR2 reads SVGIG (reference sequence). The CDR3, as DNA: TGTGCCTGGCACAGAAACTATGGCTACACCTTC. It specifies CAWHRNYGYTF.

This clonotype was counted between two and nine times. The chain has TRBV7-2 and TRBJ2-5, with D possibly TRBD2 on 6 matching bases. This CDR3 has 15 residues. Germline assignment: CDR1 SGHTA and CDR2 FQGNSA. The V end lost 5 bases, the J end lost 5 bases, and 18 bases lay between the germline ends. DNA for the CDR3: TGTGCCAGCAGCCCGACTTCCGGCGCGGGGGAGACCCAGTACTTC. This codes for CASSPTSGAGETQYF. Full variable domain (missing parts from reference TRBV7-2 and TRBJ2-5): GAGVSQSPSNKVTEKGKDVELRCDPISGHTALYWYRQSLGQGLEFLIYFQGNSAPDKSGLPSDRFSAERTGGSVSTLTIQRTQQEDSAVYLCASSPTSGAGETQYFGPGTRLLVL.

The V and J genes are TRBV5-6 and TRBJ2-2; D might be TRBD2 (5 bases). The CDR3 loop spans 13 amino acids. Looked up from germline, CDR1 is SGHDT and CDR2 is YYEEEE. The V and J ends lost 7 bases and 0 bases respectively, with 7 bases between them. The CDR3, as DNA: TGTGCCAGCGGCGGGCCGAACACCGGGGAGCTGTTTTTT. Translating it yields CASGGPNTGELFF. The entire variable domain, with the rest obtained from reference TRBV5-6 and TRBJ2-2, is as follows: DAGVTQSPTHLIKTRGQQVTLRCSPKSGHDTVSWYQQALGQGPQFIFQYYEEEERQRGNFPDRFSGHQFPNYSSELNVNALLLGDSALYLCASGGPNTGELFFGEGSRLTVL.

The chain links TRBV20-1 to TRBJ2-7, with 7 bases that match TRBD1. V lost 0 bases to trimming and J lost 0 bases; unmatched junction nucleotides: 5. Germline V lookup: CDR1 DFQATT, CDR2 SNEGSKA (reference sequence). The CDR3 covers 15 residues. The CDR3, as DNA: TGCAGTGCTAGAGATGGGACAGTACACTCCTACGAGCAGTACTTC. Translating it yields CSARDGTVHSYEQYF.

The CDR3 DNA reads as TGTGCCGCGGCCGTGGTCACCGGGGAGCTGTTTTTT. It specifies CAAAVVTGELFF. The chain couples TRBV25-1 to TRBJ2-2; D ambiguous. The V end was cut by 11 bases, the J end by 4 bases, with 11 bases between. CDR1 is MGHDK and CDR2 is SYGVNS in the germline V gene. CDR3 size: 12 residues.